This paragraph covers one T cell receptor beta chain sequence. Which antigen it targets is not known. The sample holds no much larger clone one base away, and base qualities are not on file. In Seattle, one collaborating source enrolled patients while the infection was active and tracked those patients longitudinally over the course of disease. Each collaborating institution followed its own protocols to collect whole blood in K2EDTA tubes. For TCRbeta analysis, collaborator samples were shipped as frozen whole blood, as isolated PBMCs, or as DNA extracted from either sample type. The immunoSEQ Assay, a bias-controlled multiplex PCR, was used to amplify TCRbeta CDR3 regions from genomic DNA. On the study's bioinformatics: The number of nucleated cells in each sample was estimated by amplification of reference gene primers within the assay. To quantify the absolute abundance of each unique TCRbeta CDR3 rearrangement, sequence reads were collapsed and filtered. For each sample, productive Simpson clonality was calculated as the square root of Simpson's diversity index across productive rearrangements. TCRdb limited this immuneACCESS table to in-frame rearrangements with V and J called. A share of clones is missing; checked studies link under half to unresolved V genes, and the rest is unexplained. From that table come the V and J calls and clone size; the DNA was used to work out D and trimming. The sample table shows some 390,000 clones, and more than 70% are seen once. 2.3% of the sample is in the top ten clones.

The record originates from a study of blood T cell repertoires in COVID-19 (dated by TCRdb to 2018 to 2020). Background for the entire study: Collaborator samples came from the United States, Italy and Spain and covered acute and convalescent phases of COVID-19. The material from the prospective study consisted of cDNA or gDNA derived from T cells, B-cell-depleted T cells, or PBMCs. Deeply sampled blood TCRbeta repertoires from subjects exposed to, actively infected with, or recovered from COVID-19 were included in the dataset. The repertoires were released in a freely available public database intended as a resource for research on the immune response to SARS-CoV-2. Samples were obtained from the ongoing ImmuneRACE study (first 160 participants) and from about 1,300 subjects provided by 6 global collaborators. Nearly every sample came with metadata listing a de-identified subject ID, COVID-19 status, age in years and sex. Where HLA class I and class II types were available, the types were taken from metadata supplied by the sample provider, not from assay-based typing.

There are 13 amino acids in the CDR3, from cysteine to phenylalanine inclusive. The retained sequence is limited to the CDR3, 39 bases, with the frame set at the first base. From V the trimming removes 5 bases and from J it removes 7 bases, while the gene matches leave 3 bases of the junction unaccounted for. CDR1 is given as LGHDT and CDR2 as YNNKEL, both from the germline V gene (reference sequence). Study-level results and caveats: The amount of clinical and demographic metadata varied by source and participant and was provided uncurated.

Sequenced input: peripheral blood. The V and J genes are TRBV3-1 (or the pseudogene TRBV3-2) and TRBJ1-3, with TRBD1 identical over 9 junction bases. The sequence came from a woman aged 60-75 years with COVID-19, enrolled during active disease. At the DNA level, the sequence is TGTGCCAGCAGCTTGGACAGGGGCAACACCATATATTTT. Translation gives CASSLDRGNTIYF.